Sequencing of this TCR beta chain was carried out in a study of blood T cell repertoires in COVID-19. Some clones are missing from TCRdb's copy, which holds only in-frame ones; the method was immunoSEQ multiplex PCR. This sample has roughly 120,000 clones, with 90% found just once. The CDR3 length is 14 residues. The sequenced sample was peripheral blood. The sequence was collected from a human donor with active COVID-19. The donor label of this sample is uncertain. This sequence joins TRBV21-1 and TRBJ1-2; the table assigns TRBD1, which was not confirmed against the DNA. TRBV21-1 is a pseudogene locus. DNA for the CDR3: TGTGCCAGCGCATTTTTCGACAGGGGATATGGCTACACCTTC. Protein product: CASAFFDRGYGYTF.